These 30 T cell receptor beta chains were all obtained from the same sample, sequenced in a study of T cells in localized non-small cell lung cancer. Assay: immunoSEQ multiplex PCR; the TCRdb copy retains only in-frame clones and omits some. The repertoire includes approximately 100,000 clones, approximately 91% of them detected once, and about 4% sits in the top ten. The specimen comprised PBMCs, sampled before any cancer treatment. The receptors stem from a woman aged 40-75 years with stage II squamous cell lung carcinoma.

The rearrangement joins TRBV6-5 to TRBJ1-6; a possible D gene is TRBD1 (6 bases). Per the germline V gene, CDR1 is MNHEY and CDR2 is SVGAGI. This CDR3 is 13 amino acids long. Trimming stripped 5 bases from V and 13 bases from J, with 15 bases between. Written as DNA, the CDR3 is TGTGCCAGCAGTCGAAGGACAGCAGCGCCCCTCCACTTT. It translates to CASSRRTAAPLHF.

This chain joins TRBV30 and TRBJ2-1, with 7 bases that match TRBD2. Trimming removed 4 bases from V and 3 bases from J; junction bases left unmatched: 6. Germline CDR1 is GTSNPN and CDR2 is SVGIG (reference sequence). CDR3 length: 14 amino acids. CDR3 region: CAWKRDSVYNEQFF. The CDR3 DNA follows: TGTGCCTGGAAGCGGGACTCAGTCTACAATGAGCAGTTCTTC. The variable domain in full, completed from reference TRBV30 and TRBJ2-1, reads SQTIHQWPATLVQPVGSPLSLECTVEGTSNPNLYWYRQAAGRGLQLLFYSVGIGQISSEVPQNLSASRPQDRQFILSSKKLLLSDSGFYLCAWKRDSVYNEQFFGPGTRLTVL.

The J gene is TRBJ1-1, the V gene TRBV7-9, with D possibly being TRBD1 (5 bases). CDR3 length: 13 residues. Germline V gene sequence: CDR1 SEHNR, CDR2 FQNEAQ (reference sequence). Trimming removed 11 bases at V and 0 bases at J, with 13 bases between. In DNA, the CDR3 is TGTGCCTCTCAGGGAGGAGTGAACACTGAAGCTTTCTTT. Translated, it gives CASQGGVNTEAFF. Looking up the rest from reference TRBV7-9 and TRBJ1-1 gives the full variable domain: DTGVSQNPRHKITKRGQNVTFRCDPISEHNRLYWYRQTLGQGPEFLTYFQNEAQLEKSRLLSDRFSAERPKGSFSTLEIQRTEQGDSAMYLCASQGGVNTEAFFGQGTRLTVV.

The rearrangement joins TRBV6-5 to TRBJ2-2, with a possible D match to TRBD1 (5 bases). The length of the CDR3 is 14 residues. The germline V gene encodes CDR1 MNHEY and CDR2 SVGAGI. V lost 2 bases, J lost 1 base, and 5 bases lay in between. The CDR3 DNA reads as TGTGCCAGCAGTTACGACAGGAACACCGGGGAGCTGTTTTTT. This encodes CASSYDRNTGELFF.

The CDR3 DNA follows: TGTGCCAGCCAGCTCTCTGGGGCCAACGTCCTGACTTTC. Translating it yields CASQLSGANVLTF. The rearrangement links TRBV25-1 to TRBJ2-6; no definite D call. CDR1 and CDR2 from the germline V gene are MGHDK and SYGVNS. CDR3 length: 13 amino acids. Deletions cut 8 bases from V and 0 bases from J, with 5 bases between.

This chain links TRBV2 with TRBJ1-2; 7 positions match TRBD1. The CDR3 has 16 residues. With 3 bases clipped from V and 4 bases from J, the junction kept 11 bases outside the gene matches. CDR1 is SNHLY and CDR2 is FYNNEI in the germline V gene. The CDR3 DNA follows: TGTGCCAGCAGTGACCGATATCCCCGGGACAGCTATGGCTACACCTTC. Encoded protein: CASSDRYPRDSYGYTF. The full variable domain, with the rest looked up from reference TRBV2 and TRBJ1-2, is EPEVTQTPSHQVTQMGQEVILRCVPISNHLYFYWYRQILGQKVEFLVSFYNNEISEKSEIFDDQFSVERPDGSNFTLKIRSTKLEDSAMYFCASSDRYPRDSYGYTFGSGTRLTVV.

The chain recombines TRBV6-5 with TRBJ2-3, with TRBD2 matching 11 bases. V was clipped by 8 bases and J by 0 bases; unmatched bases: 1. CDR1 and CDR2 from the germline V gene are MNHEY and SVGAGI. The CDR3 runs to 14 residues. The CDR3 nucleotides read TGTGCCAGCGGGACTAGCGGCAGCACAGATACGCAGTATTTT. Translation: CASGTSGSTDTQYF.

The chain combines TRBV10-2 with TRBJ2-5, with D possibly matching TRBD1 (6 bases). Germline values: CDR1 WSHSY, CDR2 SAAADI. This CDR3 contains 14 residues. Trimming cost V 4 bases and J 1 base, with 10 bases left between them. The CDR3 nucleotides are TGCGCCAGCAGTGCAAACAGGGCCCAAGAGACCCAGTACTTC. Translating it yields CASSANRAQETQYF.

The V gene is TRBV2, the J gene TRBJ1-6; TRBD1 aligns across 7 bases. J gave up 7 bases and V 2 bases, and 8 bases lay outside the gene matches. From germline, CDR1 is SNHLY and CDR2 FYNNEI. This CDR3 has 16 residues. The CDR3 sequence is CASSEQGTDLNSPLHF. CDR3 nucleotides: TGTGCCAGCAGTGAACAGGGGACAGATCTAAATTCACCCCTCCACTTT.

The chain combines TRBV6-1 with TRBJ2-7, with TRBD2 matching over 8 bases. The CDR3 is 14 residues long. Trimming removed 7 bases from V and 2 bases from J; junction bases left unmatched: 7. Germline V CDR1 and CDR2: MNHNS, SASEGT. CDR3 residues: CASNPTGGAYEQYF. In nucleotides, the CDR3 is TGTGCCAGCAATCCGACCGGGGGGGCCTACGAGCAGTACTTC.

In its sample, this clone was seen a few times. The CDR3 sequence: CASSEVQFGANEQYF. In DNA, the CDR3 is TGTGCCAGCAGTGAAGTACAGTTCGGGGCTAACGAGCAGTACTTC. The chain uses TRBV6-1 and TRBJ2-7; possibly TRBD1 or TRBD2 for D (5 bases each). Germline CDR1 MNHNS, CDR2 SASEGT. Between the trimmed V and J ends, which lost 1 base and 5 bases, there was a span of 15 bases. The CDR3 has 15 amino acids.

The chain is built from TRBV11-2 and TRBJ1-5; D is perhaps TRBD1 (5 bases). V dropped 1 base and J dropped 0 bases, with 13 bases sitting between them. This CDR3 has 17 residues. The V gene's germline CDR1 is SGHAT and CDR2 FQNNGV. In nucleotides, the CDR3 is TGTGCCAGCAGCTTAGCGGCTGGGGGGTATAGCAATCAGCCCCAGCATTTT. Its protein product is CASSLAAGGYSNQPQHF.

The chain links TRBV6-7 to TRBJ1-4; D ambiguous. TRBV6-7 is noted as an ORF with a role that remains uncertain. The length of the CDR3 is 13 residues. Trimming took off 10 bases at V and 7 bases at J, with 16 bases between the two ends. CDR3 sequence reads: CAIRKKVVEKLFF. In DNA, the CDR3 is TGTGCCATTCGGAAAAAAGTTGTTGAAAAACTGTTTTTT.

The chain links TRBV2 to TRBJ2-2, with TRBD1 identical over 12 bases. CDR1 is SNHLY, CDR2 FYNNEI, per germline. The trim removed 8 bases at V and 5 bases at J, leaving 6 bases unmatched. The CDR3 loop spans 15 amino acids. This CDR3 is CASRRDRGRTGELFF. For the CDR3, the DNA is TGTGCCAGCCGGCGGGACAGGGGGCGGACCGGGGAGCTGTTTTTT.

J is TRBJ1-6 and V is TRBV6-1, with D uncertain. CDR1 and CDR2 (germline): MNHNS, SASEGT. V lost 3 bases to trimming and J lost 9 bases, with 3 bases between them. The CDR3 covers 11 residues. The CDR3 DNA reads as TGTGCCAGCAGTGAGCTTTCACCCCTCCACTTT. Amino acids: CASSELSPLHF.

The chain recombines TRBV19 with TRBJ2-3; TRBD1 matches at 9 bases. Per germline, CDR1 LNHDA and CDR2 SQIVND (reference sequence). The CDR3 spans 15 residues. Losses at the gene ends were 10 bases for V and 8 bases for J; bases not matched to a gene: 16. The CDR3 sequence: CATQQGAFPQATQYF. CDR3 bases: TGTGCCACCCAACAGGGGGCCTTCCCCCAGGCTACGCAGTATTTT.

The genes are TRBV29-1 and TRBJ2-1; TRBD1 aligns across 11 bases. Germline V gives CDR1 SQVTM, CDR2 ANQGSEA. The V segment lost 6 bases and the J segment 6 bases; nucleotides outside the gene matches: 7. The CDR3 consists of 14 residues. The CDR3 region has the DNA TGCAGCGTGGGACCGGACAGGGGGCTCAATGAGCAGTTCTTC. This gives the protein CSVGPDRGLNEQFF.

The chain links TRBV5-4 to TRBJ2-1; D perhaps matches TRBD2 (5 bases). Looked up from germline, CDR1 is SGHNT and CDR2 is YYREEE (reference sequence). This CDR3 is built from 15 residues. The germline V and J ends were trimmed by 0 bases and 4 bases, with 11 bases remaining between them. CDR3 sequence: CASSLDLREYNEQFF. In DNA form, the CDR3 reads TGTGCCAGCAGCTTGGACCTCCGGGAATACAATGAGCAGTTCTTC. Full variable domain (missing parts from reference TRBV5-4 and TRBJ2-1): ETGVTQSPTHLIKTRGQQVTLRCSSQSGHNTVSWYQQALGQGPQFIFQYYREEENGRGNFPPRFSGLQFPNYSSELNVNALELDDSALYLCASSLDLREYNEQFFGPGTRLTVL.

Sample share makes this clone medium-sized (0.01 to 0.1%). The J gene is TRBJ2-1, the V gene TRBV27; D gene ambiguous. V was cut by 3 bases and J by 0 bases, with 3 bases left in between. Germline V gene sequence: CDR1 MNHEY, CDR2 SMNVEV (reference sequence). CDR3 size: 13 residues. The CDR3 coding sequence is TGTGCCAGCAGTTTCGGCTCCTACAATGAGCAGTTCTTC. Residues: CASSFGSYNEQFF.

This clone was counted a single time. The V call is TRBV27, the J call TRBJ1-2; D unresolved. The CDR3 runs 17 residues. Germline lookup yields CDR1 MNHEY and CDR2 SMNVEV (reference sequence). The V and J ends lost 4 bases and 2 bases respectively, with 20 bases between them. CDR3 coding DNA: TGTGCCAGCAGTTCCAGAATGACATCAACCTTCAACTATGGCTACACCTTC. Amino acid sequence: CASSSRMTSTFNYGYTF.

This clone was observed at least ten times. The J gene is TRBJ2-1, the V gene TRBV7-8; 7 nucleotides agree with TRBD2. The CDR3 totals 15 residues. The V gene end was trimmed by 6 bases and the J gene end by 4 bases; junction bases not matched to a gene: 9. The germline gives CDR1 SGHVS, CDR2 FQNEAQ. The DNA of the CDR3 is TGTGCCAGCAGAGAGCGGGGTGGGGGTTACAATGAGCAGTTCTTC. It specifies CASRERGGGYNEQFF.

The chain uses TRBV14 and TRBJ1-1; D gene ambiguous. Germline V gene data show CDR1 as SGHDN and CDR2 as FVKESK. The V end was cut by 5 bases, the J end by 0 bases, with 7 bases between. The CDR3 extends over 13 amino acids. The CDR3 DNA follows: TGTGCCAGCAGCAAAAGTATGAACACTGAAGCTTTCTTT. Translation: CASSKSMNTEAFF.

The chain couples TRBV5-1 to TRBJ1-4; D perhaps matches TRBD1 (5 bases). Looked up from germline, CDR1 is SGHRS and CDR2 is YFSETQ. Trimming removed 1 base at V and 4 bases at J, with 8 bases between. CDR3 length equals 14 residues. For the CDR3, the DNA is TGCGCCAGCAGCTTGACAGGTTATAATGAAAAACTGTTTTTT. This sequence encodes CASSLTGYNEKLFF.

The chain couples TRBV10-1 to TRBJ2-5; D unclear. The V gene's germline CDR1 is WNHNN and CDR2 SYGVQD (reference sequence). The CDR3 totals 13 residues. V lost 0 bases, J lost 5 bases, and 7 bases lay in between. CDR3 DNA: TGCGCCAGCAGTGAGTCAGGGTGGGAGACCCAGTACTTC. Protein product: CASSESGWETQYF.

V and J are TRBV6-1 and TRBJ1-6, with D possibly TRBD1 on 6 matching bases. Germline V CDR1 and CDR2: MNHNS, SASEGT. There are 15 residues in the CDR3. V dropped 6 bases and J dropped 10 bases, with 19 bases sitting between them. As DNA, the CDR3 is TGTGCCAGCAGCCTATTACACGCTCAGGGGTCACCCCTCCACTTT. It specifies CASSLLHAQGSPLHF.

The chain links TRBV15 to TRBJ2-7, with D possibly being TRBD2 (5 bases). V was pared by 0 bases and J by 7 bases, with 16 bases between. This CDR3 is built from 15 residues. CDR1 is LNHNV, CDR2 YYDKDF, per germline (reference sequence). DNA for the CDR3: TGTGCCACCAGCAGAGATCCGGGAATTATGAGGGAGCAGTACTTC. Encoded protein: CATSRDPGIMREQYF.

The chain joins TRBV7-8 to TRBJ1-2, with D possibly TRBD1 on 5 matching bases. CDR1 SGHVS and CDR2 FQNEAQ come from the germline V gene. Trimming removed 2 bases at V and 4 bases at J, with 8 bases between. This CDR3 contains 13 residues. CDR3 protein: CASSLRDLYGYTF. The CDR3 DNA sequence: TGTGCCAGCAGCTTAAGGGACCTCTATGGCTACACCTTC.

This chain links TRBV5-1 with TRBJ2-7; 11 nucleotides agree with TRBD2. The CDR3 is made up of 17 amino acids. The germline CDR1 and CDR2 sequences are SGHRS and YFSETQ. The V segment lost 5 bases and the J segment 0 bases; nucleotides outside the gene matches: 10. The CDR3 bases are TGCGCCAGCAGTAAACTAGCGGGGGAAGCCTTCTCCTACGAGCAGTACTTC. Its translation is CASSKLAGEAFSYEQYF.

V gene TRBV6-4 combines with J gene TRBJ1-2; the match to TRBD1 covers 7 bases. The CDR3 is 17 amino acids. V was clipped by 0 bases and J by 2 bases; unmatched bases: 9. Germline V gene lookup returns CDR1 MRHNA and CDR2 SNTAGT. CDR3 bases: TGTGCCAGCAGTGACTCAAACAGGGGACTCCCAAACTATGGCTACACCTTC. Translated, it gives CASSDSNRGLPNYGYTF.

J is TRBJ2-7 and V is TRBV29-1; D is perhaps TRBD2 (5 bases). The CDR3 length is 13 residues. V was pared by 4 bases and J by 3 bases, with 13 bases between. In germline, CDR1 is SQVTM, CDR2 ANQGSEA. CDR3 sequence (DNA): TGCAGCGTTGCGCCTAGCAGCTTCTACGAGCAGTACTTC. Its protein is CSVAPSSFYEQYF.